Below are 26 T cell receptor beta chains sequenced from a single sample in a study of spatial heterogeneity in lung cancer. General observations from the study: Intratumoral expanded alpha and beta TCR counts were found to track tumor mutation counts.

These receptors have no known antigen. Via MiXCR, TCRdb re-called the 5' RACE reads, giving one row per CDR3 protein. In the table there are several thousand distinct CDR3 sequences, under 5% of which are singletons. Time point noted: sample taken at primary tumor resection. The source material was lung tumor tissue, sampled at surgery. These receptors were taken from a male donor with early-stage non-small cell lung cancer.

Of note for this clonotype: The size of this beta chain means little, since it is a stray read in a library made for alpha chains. The CDR3 sequence: CASLSGAGEQFF. CDR3 bases: TGTGCCAGCTTATCCGGGGCTGGTGAGCAGTTCTTC. The chain links TRBV27 to TRBJ2-1; D is tentatively TRBD1 or TRBD2 (5 bases each). Trimming shortened V by 8 bases and J by 9 bases, and 14 bases separated the two germline ends. The length of the CDR3 is 12 residues. Germline V lookup: CDR1 MNHEY, CDR2 SMNVEV (reference sequence).

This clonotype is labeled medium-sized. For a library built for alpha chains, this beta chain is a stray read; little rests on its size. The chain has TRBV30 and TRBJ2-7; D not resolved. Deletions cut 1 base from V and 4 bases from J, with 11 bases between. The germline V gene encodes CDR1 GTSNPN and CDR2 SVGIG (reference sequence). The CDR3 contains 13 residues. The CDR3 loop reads CAWSGPDGYEQYF. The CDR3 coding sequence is TGTGCCTGGAGTGGACCGGACGGGTACGAGCAGTACTTC.

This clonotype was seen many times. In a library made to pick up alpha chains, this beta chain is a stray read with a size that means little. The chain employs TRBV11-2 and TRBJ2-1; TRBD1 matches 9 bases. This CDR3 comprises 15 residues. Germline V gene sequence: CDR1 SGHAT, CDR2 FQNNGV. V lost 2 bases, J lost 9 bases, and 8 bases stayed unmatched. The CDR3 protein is CASSLRPGQGSEQFF. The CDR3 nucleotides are TGTGCCAGCAGCTTAAGACCGGGACAGGGAAGTGAGCAGTTCTTC.

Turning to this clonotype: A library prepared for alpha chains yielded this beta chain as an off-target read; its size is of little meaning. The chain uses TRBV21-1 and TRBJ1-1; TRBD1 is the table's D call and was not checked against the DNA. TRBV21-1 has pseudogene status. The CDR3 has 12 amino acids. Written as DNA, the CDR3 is TGTGCCAGCAGCACCCGACAGGGGGTGGCTTTCTTT. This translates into CASSTRQGVAFF.

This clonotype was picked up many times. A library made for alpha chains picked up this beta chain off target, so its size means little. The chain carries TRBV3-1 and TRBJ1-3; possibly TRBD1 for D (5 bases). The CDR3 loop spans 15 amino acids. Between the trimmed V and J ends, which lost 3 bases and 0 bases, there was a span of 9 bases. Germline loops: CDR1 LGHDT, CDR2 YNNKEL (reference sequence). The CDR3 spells CASSQGGGSGNTIYF. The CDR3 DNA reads TGTGCCAGCAGCCAGGGTGGGGGCTCTGGAAACACCATATATTTT.

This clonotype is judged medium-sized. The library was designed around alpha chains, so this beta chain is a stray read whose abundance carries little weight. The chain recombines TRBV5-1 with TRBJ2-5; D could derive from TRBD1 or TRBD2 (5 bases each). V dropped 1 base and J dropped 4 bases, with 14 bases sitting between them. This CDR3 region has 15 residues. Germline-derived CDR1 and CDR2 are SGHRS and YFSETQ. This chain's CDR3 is CASSLTQVGVETQYF. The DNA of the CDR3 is TGCGCCAGCAGCTTGACACAGGTCGGGGTAGAGACCCAGTACTTC.

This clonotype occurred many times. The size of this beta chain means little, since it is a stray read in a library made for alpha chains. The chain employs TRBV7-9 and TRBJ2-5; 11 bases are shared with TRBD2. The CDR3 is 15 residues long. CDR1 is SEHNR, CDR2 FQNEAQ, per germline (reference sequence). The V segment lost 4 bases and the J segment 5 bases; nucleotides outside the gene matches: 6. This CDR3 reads CASSSLLAGGETQYF. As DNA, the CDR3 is TGTGCCAGCAGCTCACTTTTAGCGGGAGGGGAGACCCAGTACTTC.

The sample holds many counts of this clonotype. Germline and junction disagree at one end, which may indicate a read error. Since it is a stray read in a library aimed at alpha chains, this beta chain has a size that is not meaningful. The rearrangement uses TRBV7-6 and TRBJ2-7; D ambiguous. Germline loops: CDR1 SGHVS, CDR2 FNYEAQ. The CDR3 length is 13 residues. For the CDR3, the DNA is TGTGCCAACAGCTTTCGCCAACGCTACGAGCAGTACTTC. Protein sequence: CANSFRQRYEQYF.

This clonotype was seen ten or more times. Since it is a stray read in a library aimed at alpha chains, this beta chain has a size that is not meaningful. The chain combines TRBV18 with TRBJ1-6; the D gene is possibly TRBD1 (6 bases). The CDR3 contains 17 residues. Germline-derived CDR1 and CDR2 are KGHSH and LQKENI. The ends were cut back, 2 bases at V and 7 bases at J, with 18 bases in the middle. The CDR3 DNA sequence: TGTGCCAGCTCACCATATCAGGGGAGAAACTTGAATTCACCCCTCCACTTT. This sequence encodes CASSPYQGRNLNSPLHF.

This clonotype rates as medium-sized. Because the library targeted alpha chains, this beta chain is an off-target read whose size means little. The CDR3 DNA reads TGTGCCAGCAGTTTGGGGAATAGCAATCAGCCCCAGCATTTT. As protein: CASSLGNSNQPQHF. The rearrangement links TRBV28 to TRBJ1-5; D ambiguous. CDR3 size: 14 residues. V was cut by 3 bases and J by 0 bases, with 6 bases left in between. The V gene's germline CDR1 is MDHEN and CDR2 SYDVKM.

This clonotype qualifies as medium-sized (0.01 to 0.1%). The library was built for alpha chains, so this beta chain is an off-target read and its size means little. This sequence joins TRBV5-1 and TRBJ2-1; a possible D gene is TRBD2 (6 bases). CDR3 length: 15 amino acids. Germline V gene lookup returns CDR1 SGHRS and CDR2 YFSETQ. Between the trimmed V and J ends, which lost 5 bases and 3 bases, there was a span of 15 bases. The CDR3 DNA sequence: TGCGCCAGCAGAGACCCCCGCGGGATCTACAATGAGCAGTTCTTC. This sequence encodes CASRDPRGIYNEQFF.

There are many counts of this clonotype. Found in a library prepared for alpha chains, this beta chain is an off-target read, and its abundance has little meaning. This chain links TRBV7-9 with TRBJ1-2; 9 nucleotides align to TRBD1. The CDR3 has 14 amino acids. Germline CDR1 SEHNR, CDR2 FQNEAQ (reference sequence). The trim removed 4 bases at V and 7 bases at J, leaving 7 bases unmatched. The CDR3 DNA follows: TGTGCCAGCAGCTCCGGGACAGGGATAGTTGGCTACACCTTC. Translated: CASSSGTGIVGYTF. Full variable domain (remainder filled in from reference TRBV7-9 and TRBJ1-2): DTGVSQNPRHKITKRGQNVTFRCDPISEHNRLYWYRQTLGQGPEFLTYFQNEAQLEKSRLLSDRFSAERPKGSFSTLEIQRTEQGDSAMYLCASSSGTGIVGYTFGSGTRLTVV.

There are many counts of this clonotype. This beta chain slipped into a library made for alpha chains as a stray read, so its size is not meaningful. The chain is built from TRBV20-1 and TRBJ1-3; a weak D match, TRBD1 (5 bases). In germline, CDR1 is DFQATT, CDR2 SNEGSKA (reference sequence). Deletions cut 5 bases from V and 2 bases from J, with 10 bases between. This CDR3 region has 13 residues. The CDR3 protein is CSAEGRPGNTIYF. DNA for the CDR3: TGCAGTGCTGAGGGGAGACCTGGAAACACCATATATTTT.

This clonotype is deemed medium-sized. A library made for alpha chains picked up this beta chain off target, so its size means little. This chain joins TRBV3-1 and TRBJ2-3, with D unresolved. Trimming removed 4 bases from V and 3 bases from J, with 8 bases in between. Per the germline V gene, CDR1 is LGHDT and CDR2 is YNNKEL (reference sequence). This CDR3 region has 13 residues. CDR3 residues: CASSPPATDTQYF. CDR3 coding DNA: TGTGCCAGCAGCCCCCCGGCGACAGATACGCAGTATTTT.

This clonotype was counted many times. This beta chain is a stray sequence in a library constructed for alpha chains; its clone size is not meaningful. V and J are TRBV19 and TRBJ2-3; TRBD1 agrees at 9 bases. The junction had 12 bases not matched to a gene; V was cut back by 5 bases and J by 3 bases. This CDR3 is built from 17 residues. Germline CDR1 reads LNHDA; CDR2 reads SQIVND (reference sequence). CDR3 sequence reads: CASSRRHRGQWTDTQYF. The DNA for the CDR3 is TGTGCCAGTAGTCGTCGACACAGGGGGCAGTGGACAGATACGCAGTATTTT. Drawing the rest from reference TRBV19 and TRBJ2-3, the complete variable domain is DGGITQSPKYLFRKEGQNVTLSCEQNLNHDAMYWYRQDPGQGLRLIYYSQIVNDFQKGDIAEGYSVSREKKESFPLTVTSAQKNPTAFYLCASSRRHRGQWTDTQYFGPGTRLTVL.

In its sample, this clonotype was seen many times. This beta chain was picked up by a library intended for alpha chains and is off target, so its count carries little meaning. CDR3 DNA sequence: TGTGCCAGCCTCCGGGACGGCACCGGGGAGCTGTTTTTT. This translates into CASLRDGTGELFF. This chain uses TRBV5-6 with TRBJ2-2; D tentatively reads TRBD1 or TRBD2 (5 bases each). V shed 7 bases and J shed 4 bases, with 11 bases lying between them. The length of the CDR3 is 13 residues. CDR1 and CDR2 from the germline V gene are SGHDT and YYEEEE.

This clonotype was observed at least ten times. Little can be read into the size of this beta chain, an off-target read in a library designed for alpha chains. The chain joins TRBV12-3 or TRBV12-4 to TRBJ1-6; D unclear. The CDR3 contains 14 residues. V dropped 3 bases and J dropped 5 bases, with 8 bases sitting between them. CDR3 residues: CASSFVQNNSPLHF. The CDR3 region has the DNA TGTGCCAGCAGTTTCGTACAGAATAATTCACCCCTCCACTTT.

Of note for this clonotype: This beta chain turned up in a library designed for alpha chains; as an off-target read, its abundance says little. The CDR3 loop reads CASSNRTADQPQHF. In DNA form, the CDR3 reads TGTGCCAGCAGCAACCGGACAGCAGATCAGCCCCAGCATTTT. This chain uses TRBV21-1 with TRBJ1-5. TRBV21-1 is a recognized pseudogene. This CDR3 comprises 14 residues.

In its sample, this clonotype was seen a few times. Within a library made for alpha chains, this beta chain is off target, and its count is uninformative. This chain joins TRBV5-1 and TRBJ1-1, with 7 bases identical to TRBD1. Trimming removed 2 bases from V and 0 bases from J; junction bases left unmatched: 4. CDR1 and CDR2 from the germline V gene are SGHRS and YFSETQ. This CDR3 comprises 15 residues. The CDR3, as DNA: TGCGCCAGCAGCTTATTGGGACAGATGAACACTGAAGCTTTCTTT. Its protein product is CASSLLGQMNTEAFF.

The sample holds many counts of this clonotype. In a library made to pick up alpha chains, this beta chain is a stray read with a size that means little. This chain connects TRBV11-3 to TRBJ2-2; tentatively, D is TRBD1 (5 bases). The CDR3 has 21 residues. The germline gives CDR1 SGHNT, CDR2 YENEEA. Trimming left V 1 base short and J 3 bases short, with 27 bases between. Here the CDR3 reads CASSLVGPGIDPGIDTGELFF. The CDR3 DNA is TGTGCCAGCAGCTTAGTGGGGCCAGGGATTGACCCAGGGATTGACACCGGGGAGCTGTTTTTT.

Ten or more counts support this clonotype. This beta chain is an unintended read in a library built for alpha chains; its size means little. CDR3 DNA: TGCAGCGTTTCCAAGGGGGTAGAGACCCAGTACTTC. It yields the protein CSVSKGVETQYF. The gene calls are TRBV29-1 and TRBJ2-5; the D gene is possibly TRBD1 (6 bases). Per the germline V gene, CDR1 is SQVTM and CDR2 is ANQGSEA. This CDR3 region has 12 residues. V lost 5 bases and J lost 4, with 11 bases in between.

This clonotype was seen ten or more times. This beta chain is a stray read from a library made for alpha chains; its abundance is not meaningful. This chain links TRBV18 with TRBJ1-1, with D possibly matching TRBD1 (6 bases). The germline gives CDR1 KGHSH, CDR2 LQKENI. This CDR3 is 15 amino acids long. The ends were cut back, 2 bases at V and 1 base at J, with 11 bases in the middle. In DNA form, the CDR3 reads TGTGCCAGCTCACCAAAAACAGGGAAGAACACTGAAGCTTTCTTT. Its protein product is CASSPKTGKNTEAFF.

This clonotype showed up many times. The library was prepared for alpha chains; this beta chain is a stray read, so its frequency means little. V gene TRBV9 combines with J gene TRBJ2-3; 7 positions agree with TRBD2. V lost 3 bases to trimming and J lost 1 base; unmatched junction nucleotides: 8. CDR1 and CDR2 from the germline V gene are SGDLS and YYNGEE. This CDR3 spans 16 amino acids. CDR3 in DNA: TGTGCCAGCAGCGGACCTGAGCGGGAAGGCACAGATACGCAGTATTTT. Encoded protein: CASSGPEREGTDTQYF.

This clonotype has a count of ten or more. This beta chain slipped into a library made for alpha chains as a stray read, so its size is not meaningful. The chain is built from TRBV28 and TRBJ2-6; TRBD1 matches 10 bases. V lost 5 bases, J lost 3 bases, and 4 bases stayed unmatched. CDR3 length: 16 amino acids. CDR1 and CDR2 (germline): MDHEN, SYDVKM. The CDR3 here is CASSPDRGLGANVLTF. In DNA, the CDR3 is TGTGCCAGCAGTCCCGACAGGGGGCTTGGGGCCAACGTCCTGACTTTC. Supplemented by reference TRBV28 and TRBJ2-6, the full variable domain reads DVKVTQSSRYLVKRTGEKVFLECVQDMDHENMFWYRQDPGLGLRLIYFSYDVKMKEKGDIPEGYSVSREKKERFSLILESASTNQTSMYLCASSPDRGLGANVLTFGAGSRLTVL.

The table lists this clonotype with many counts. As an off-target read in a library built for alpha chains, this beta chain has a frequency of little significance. The CDR3 protein is CASRPLAFGTDTQYF. For the CDR3, the DNA is TGTGCCAGCAGACCACTAGCGTTCGGAACAGATACGCAGTATTTT. V and J are TRBV28 and TRBJ2-3; 7 bases match TRBD2. CDR3 size: 15 residues. V shed 6 bases and J 3 bases; nucleotides not matched to a gene: 9. The germline V gene has CDR1 MDHEN and CDR2 SYDVKM.

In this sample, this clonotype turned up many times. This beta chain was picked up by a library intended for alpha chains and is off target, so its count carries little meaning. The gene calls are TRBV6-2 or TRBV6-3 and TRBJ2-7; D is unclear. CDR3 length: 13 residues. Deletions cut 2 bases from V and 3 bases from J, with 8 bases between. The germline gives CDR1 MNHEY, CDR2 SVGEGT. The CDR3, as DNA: TGTGCCAGCAGTTACGTGGTGAGCTACGAGCAGTACTTC. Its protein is CASSYVVSYEQYF.